This T cell receptor beta chain stems from a study of cytomegalovirus exposure and HLA in healthy donors. The CDR3 is 15 residues long. Germline V gene sequence: CDR1 KGHSH, CDR2 LQKENI. V was pared by 6 bases and J by 2 bases, with 7 bases of the junction left unmatched. Study-wide results and limits: Highly shared sequence variants in one cluster were likely a sequencing artifact.

Note on this clone: The antigen is unknown.

The PCR ran on 60 Vbeta and 13 Jbeta primers. Repertoires were generated with immunoSEQ multiplex PCR, while TCRdb's copy carries only in-frame clones and drops some. There are over 50,000 clones in the sample; roughly 90% occur only once, and approximately 1.5% lies in the top ten. The chain joins TRBV18 to TRBJ2-1; 7 nucleotides match TRBD1. Input material: PBMCs. The clonotype comes from a man aged 30 to 45 in good health and CMV-seropositive. The CDR3 sequence: CASSIRDSPYNEQFF. CDR3 coding DNA: TGTGCCAGCTCTATCCGGGACAGCCCCTACAATGAGCAGTTCTTC. The entire variable domain, with the rest obtained from reference TRBV18 and TRBJ2-1, is as follows: NAGVMQNPRHLVRRRGQEARLRCSPMKGHSHVYWYRQLPEEGLKFMVYLQKENIIDESGMPKERFSAEFPKEGPSILRIQQVVRGDSAAYFCASSIRDSPYNEQFFGPGTRLTVL.